This T cell receptor beta chain was recorded in a study of T cell changes during pregnancy in multiple sclerosis. Clones were sequenced by immunoSEQ multiplex PCR, and TCRdb holds only the in-frame ones, with some missing. Of 85,000 to 130,000 clones listed, around 90% are singletons. V shed 7 bases and J shed 5 bases, with 12 bases lying between them. Germline lookup yields CDR1 SQVTM and CDR2 ANQGSEA. The CDR3 length is 12 residues. Material: peripheral blood, obtained after pregnancy. The gene calls are TRBV29-1 and TRBJ1-5; no firm D call. The sequence was collected from a female donor with multiple sclerosis, enrolled in a pregnancy study. CDR3 amino acids: CSARDGDQPQHF. CDR3 sequence (DNA): TGCAGCGCTAGAGACGGAGATCAGCCCCAGCATTTT.